What follows describes a single TCR beta chain. Its specificity is unknown. TCRB transcripts that were expressed got sequenced, as all of the isolated RNA had been reverse transcribed. Only in-frame clones appear in the TCRdb table, and some are missing; sequencing was by immunoSEQ multiplex PCR. Found here are 200,000 to 250,000 clones, roughly 70% of them singletons; the top ten hold approximately 0.053%. The sample is drawn from a study of beta chain features in type 1 diabetes. Whole-study results and caveats: Naive, central memory and regulatory TCRB repertoires appeared more similar among patients than healthy donors. More deletions and fewer insertions at VDJ junctions were seen in type 1 diabetes patients.

CD45RO/CCR7/CD25/CD127/CD95/CD27 staining was used to isolate CD4+ naive, central memory, regulatory and stem cell-like memory cells by sorting. Once sorted, every population was more than 95% pure. Trimming pared 5 bases from V and 0 bases from J, leaving 13 bases between. This CDR3 comprises 15 residues. The germline V gene has CDR1 SGHTA and CDR2 FQGNSA. This TCR was recovered from a man in his thirties or forties in good health. Source material: naive CD4+ T cells from blood. This rearrangement joins TRBV7-2 to TRBJ1-1, with D possibly being TRBD1 (6 bases). The DNA of the CDR3 is TGTGCCAGCAGCCCAGGGGCCGGATTGAACACTGAAGCTTTCTTT. As protein: CASSPGAGLNTEAFF.